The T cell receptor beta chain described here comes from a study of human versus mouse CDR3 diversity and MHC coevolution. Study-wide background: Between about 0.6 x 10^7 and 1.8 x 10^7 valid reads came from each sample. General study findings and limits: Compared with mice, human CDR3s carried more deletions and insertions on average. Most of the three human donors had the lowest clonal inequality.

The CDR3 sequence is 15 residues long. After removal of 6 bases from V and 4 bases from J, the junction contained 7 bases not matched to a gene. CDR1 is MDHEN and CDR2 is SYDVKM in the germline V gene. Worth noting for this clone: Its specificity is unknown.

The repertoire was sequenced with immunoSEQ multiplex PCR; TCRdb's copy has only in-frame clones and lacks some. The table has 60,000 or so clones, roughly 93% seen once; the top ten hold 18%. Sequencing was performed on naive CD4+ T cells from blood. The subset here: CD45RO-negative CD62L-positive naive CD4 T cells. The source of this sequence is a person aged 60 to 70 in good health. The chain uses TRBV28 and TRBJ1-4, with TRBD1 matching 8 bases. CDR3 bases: TGTGCCAGCAGCTCGCAGGGGGCGGGTAATGAAAAACTGTTTTTT. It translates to CASSSQGAGNEKLFF.